The sequence of this T cell receptor beta chain was determined in a study of shared clonotypes between healthy human individuals. The germline V gene encodes CDR1 SGHTA and CDR2 FQGNSA. This CDR3 is built from 16 residues. On this clone: A read error may produce the germline difference seen at one junction end.

On ten immunoSEQ deep assay plates, unsorted PBMC DNA was sequenced. Only in-frame clones appear in the TCRdb table, and some are missing; sequencing was by immunoSEQ multiplex PCR. In the table there are roughly 500,000 clones, 70% to 80% of which are singletons. What was sequenced was PBMCs. The clonotype originates from a woman aged 40 to 50 in good health. Some clones in this sample may be carry-over from other donors' samples. The chain is built from TRBV7-2 and TRBJ2-4; 9 positions agree with TRBD2. The CDR3 reads CASSPGGGRARNIQYF. The CDR3 bases are TGTGCCAGCAGCCCCGGAGGCGGGAGGGCCAGAAACATTCAGTACTTC.